This is a list of T cell receptor beta chains from one sample in a study of blood T cell repertoires in COVID-19. Using immunoSEQ multiplex PCR, the repertoire was profiled, and TCRdb retains in-frame clones only, with some absent. The sample includes 400,000 or so clones, around 84% seen only once; the top ten take about 3%. Sequencing was performed on peripheral blood. The receptor set was obtained from a human donor in a cohort sampled during active COVID-19. Both conserved end residues are part of each CDR3. D genes are given only for firm matches. Clone size, where shown, is once, few, many, or a class for clones that have expanded.

>TRBD1|TRBJ1-1|TRBV7-9|.
CASSPGVGDRDEGTEAFF
TGTGCCAGCAGCCCAGGGGTGGGGGACAGGGATGAGGGCACTGAAGCTTTCTTT
>.|TRBJ1-1|TRBV27|few
CASSPKSRNTEAFF
TGTGCCAGCAGTCCTAAATCACGAAACACTGAAGCTTTCTTT
>TRBD1|TRBJ1-5|TRBV24-1|.
CATRNGPRDRGDNSNQPQHF
TGTGCCACCAGAAACGGACCTAGGGACAGGGGGGACAATAGCAATCAGCCCCAGCATTTT
>.|TRBJ1-1|TRBV18|once
CASSPTSRTNREAFF
TGTGCCAGCTCACCAACTTCCAGGACAAATAGAGAAGCTTTCTTT
>.|TRBJ2-5|TRBV7-2|.
CASSLARDSTSYF
TGTGCCAGCAGCTTAGCGCGGGACAGTACCTCGTACTTC
>TRBD1|TRBJ1-1|TRBV5-6|.
CASSSGTGMNTEAFF
TGTGCCAGCAGCTCGGGGACAGGGATGAACACTGAAGCTTTCTTT
>TRBD1|TRBJ2-2|TRBV6-6|few
CASRSPGQSTGELFF
TGTGCCAGCAGATCCCCGGGACAGTCCACCGGGGAGCTGTTTTTT
>.|TRBJ1-3|TRBV7-3|.
CASSLGEGYYSGNTIYF
TGTGCCAGCAGCTTAGGGGAGGGCTATTACTCTGGAAACACCATATATTTT
>.|TRBJ2-7|TRBV7-9|few
CASSSSPGYSYEQYF
TGTGCCAGCAGCTCCTCCCCAGGGTACTCCTACGAGCAGTACTTC
>.|TRBJ1-1|TRBV7-9|.
CASSLMGGRTEAFF
TGTGCCAGCAGCTTAATGGGGGGTCGGACTGAAGCTTTCTTT
>.|TRBJ2-7|TRBV5-1|.
CASSLAPRAMGYEQYF
TGCGCCAGCAGCTTGGCCCCCAGGGCGATGGGCTACGAGCAGTACTTC
>TRBD1|TRBJ2-3|TRBV28|.
CASSPRTGGSGDTQYF
TGTGCCAGCAGCCCCCGGACAGGGGGCAGTGGAGATACGCAGTATTTT
>.|TRBJ2-1|TRBV30|.
CAWSGAQGSYNEQFF
TGTGCCTGGAGCGGGGCCCAGGGGTCCTACAATGAGCAGTTCTTC
>.|TRBJ1-3|TRBV6-5|.
CASSFTDSGNTIYF
TGTGCCAGCAGTTTCACAGACTCTGGAAACACCATATATTTT
>.|TRBJ1-3|TRBV9|.
CASSVARGGPTSAGNTIYF
TGTGCCAGCAGCGTAGCCCGGGGGGGGCCAACCTCTGCTGGAAACACCATATATTTT
>TRBD1|TRBJ1-5|TRBV6-5|.
CASGHTGANQPQHF
TGTGCCAGCGGCCATACAGGGGCAAATCAGCCCCAGCATTTT
>TRBD1|TRBJ2-5|TRBV7-9|.
CASSAGTGWETQYF
TGTGCCAGCAGCGCTGGGACAGGGTGGGAGACCCAGTACTTC
>.|TRBJ2-6|TRBV9|.
CASSDPRDTGANVLTF
TGTGCCAGCAGCGACCCGAGGGACACTGGGGCCAACGTCCTGACTTTC
>TRBD1|TRBJ2-2|TRBV7-2|.
CASSPGTGLPGELFF
TGTGCCAGCAGCCCAGGGACAGGGCTCCCCGGGGAGCTGTTTTTT
>.|TRBJ1-5|TRBV29-1|.
CSVAPGRKRDSNQPQHF
TGCAGCGTCGCCCCCGGACGGAAGAGGGATAGCAATCAGCCCCAGCATTTT
>.|TRBJ2-2|TRBV29-1|once
CSQGKAGNSWSGELFF
TGCAGCCAAGGGAAGGCAGGGAACTCCTGGTCCGGGGAGCTGTTTTTT
>.|TRBJ2-5|TRBV27|.
CASSLEGQGGETQYF
TGTGCCAGCAGTTTGGAGGGGCAGGGGGGAGAGACCCAGTACTTC
>TRBD1|TRBJ1-5|TRBV6-1|few
CASSGGQGARNQPQHF
TGTGCCAGCAGTGGCGGACAGGGGGCACGCAATCAGCCCCAGCATTTT
>.|TRBJ1-6|TRBV9|.
CASSGQLDNSPLHF
TGTGCCAGTTCCGGACAGTTAGATAATTCACCCCTCCACTTT
>.|TRBJ2-7|TRBV28|.
CASRPAGGTYEQYF
TGTGCCAGCAGACCCGCAGGGGGGACCTACGAGCAGTACTTC
>.|TRBJ1-3|TRBV25-1|.
CASSDFSSGNTIYF
TGTGCCAGCAGTGATTTTAGCTCTGGAAACACCATATATTTT
>TRBD1|TRBJ1-4|TRBV6-2/TRBV6-3|.
CASSFGQGGKLFF
TGTGCCAGCAGTTTTGGACAGGGGGGGAAACTGTTTTTT
>TRBD1|TRBJ2-7|TRBV4-1|few
CASSQPGQGAGEQYF
TGCGCCAGCAGCCAACCGGGACAGGGGGCTGGTGAGCAGTACTTC
>TRBD1|TRBJ1-6|TRBV5-1|.
CASSWGQGLDNSPLHF
TGCGCCAGCAGCTGGGGACAGGGGCTCGATAATTCACCCCTCCACTTT
>.|TRBJ2-5|TRBV7-8|.
CASSLVRFPETQYF
TGTGCCAGCAGCTTAGTCCGGTTCCCAGAGACCCAGTACTTC
>.|TRBJ1-5|TRBV28|.
CASSLNIQASNQPQHF
TGTGCCAGCAGTTTGAACATTCAGGCCTCCAATCAGCCCCAGCATTTT
>.|TRBJ2-1|TRBV5-1|.
CASSLGRAVGSYNEQFF
TGCGCCAGCAGCTTGGGCAGGGCAGTAGGGTCCTACAATGAGCAGTTCTTC
>.|TRBJ2-1|TRBV25-1|.
CASSEGQGEQFF
TGTGCCAGCAGTGAGGGACAAGGTGAGCAGTTCTTC
>TRBD2|TRBJ2-2|TRBV30|.
CAWSVFFIGTTTGELFF
TGTGCCTGGAGTGTATTTTTTATCGGGACTACGACCGGGGAGCTGTTTTTT
>TRBD1|TRBJ2-1|TRBV11-3|.
CASSTGQGEVDEQFF
TGTGCCAGCAGCACCGGACAGGGGGAGGTCGATGAGCAGTTCTTC
>.|TRBJ2-1|TRBV7-7|.
CASSSLGGEQFF
TGTGCCAGCAGCTCCCTAGGGGGTGAGCAGTTCTTC
>.|TRBJ2-5|TRBV14|.
CASRLGQGGKETQYF
TGTGCCAGCAGACTCGGACAGGGAGGGAAAGAGACCCAGTACTTC
>.|TRBJ1-5|TRBV2|.
CASSDRGSNQPQHF
TGTGCCAGCAGTGACAGGGGAAGCAATCAGCCCCAGCATTTT
>TRBD1|TRBJ1-1|TRBV27|.
CASGMDRANTEAFF
TGTGCCAGCGGTATGGACAGGGCGAACACTGAAGCTTTCTTT
>TRBD1|TRBJ1-5|TRBV28|.
CASTLPTGGNQPQHF
TGTGCCAGCACCCTTCCGACAGGGGGTAATCAGCCCCAGCATTTT
>TRBD1|TRBJ2-1|TRBV9|.
CASDAGTGDNNEQFF
TGTGCCAGCGACGCCGGGACAGGGGACAACAATGAGCAGTTCTTC
>TRBD1|TRBJ1-2|TRBV25-1|.
CASQGTGGAYGYTF
TGTGCCAGCCAGGGGACAGGGGGGGCCTATGGCTACACCTTC
>.|TRBJ2-3|TRBV9|once
CASSVVERGTDTQYF
TGTGCCAGCAGCGTAGTGGAGAGAGGCACAGATACGCAGTATTTT
>TRBD2|TRBJ2-4|TRBV4-1|once
CASSQDSGGAPKNIQYF
TGCGCCAGCAGCCAAGATAGCGGGGGGGCGCCCAAAAACATTCAGTACTTC
>TRBD1|TRBJ1-2|TRBV5-1|.
CASSPTGGRGANYGYTF
TGCGCCAGCAGCCCAACAGGGGGCCGGGGCGCTAACTATGGCTACACCTTC
>TRBD2|TRBJ2-2|TRBV7-9|.
CASSLAGTSGTNTGELFF
TGTGCCAGCAGCTTAGCGGGGACTAGCGGAACGAACACCGGGGAGCTGTTTTTT
>TRBD1|TRBJ1-2|TRBV30|.
CAWRGQGASGYTF
TGTGCCTGGAGGGGACAGGGGGCGAGTGGCTACACCTTC
>TRBD2|TRBJ2-2|TRBV5-1|.
CASSLGLAGGPGELFF
TGCGCCAGCAGCTTGGGACTAGCGGGAGGACCCGGGGAGCTGTTTTTT